This TCR beta chain was captured in a study of blood T cell repertoires in COVID-19 (dated by TCRdb to 2018 to 2021). Describing the broader study: Samples from collaborators originated in the United States, Italy and Spain and spanned both the acute and convalescent phases of COVID-19. The prospective study material was composed of cDNA or gDNA derived from T cells, B-cell-depleted T cells, or PBMCs. Subjects who had been exposed to COVID-19, were actively infected with it, or had recovered from it provided the deeply sampled blood TCRbeta repertoires that made up the dataset. A freely available public database, intended as a resource for researchers studying the immune response to SARS-CoV-2, is where the repertoires were released. Samples were obtained from the ongoing ImmuneRACE study (first 160 participants) and from roughly 1,300 subjects provided by 6 global collaborators. Nearly every sample came with metadata listing a de-identified subject ID, COVID-19 status, age in years and sex. Where HLA class I and class II types were available, the types were taken from metadata supplied by the sample provider, not from assay-based typing. What the research found in general, with its limitations: How much clinical and demographic metadata was included differed by source and by participant, and the metadata was provided uncurated.

Each collaborating institution followed its own protocols to collect whole blood in K2EDTA tubes. For TCRbeta analysis, collaborator samples were shipped as frozen whole blood, as isolated PBMCs, or as DNA extracted from either sample type. A remark on this clone: Its antigen target is currently unknown. The record has no base qualities; no much larger clone is one base away.

V and J are truncated by 4 bases and 5 bases respectively, leaving an intervening sequence of 15 bases. CDR1 KGHSH and CDR2 LQKENI were looked up in the germline V gene. The CDR3 starts with the cysteine, ends with the phenylalanine, and has 15 residues. Only CDR3 DNA is held: 45 bases, read in frame from base 1. TCRbeta CDR3 regions were amplified from genomic DNA by means of the immunoSEQ Assay, a bias-controlled multiplex PCR. For the original study's pipeline: Within the assay, amplification of reference gene primers was used to estimate how many nucleated cells each sample contained. Sequence reads were collapsed and filtered to measure the absolute abundance of every unique TCRbeta CDR3 rearrangement. Productive Simpson clonality was computed per sample as the square root of Simpson's diversity index over productive rearrangements. TCRdb limited this immuneACCESS table to in-frame rearrangements with V and J called. A share of clones is missing; checked studies link under half to unresolved V genes, and the rest is unexplained. D and trimming come from the DNA, and the V and J calls and clone size come from that table. Within this sample are approximately 58,000 clones, with more than 70% of them counted one time only. Roughly 4.8% of the sample lies in the top ten.

The rearrangement combines TRBV18 with TRBJ1-5, with TRBD1 as a weak D call on 6 bases. The origin of this receptor is a man aged 35 to 55 with active COVID-19. Specimen: peripheral blood. The CDR3 amino acid sequence is: CASSLLDSSYQPQHF. The sequence in DNA is TGTGCCAGCTCACTCTTGGACAGTTCCTATCAGCCCCAGCATTTT.